This T cell receptor (beta chain) originates from a study of blood T cell repertoires in COVID-19. Overall study: COVID-19 samples collected from the United States, Italy and Spain covered acute and convalescent phases. The analysed material was cDNA or gDNA that came from T cells, B-cell-depleted T cells, or PBMCs.

In the authors' workflow: Estimation of nucleated cell counts was performed using reference gene primer amplification. The table came from immunoSEQ multiplex PCR; TCRdb's copy has only in-frame clones and leaves some out. That table supplies the V and J calls and clone size; D and trimming were determined from the DNA. Among fewer than 250,000 clones listed, approximately 80% were seen once. This CDR3 has 16 residues. Germline V gives CDR1 KGHSH, CDR2 LQKENI. V dropped 3 bases and J dropped 4; count of bases not matched to a gene: 7. Followed over time, Seattle patients had been enrolled while infection was active.

The J gene is TRBJ1-3, the V gene TRBV18; 9 bases agree with TRBD1. This TCR came from a woman older than 75 with COVID-19, enrolled during active disease. The source material was peripheral blood. CDR3 nucleotides: TGTGCCAGCTCACCGGGGACAGGGCGAGTGGGAAACACCATATATTTT. Translated, it gives CASSPGTGRVGNTIYF.